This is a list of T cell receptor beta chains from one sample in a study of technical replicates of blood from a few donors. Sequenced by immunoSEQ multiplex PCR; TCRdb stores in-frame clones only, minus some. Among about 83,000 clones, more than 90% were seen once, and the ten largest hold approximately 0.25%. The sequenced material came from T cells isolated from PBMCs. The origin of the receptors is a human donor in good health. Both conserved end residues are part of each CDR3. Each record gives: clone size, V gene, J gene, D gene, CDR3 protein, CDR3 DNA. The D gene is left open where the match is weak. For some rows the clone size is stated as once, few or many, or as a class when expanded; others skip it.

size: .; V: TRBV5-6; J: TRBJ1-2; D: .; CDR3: CASSFSGGGSYGYTF; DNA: TGTGCCAGCAGCTTTTCTGGGGGCGGTAGCTATGGCTACACCTTC
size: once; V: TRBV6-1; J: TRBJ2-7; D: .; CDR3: CASSESQTNYEQYF; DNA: TGTGCCAGCAGTGAAAGTCAGACTAACTACGAGCAGTACTTC
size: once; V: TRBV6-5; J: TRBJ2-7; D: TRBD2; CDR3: CASRSAGLEHEQYF; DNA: TGTGCCAGCAGGTCCGCGGGACTAGAGCACGAGCAGTACTTC
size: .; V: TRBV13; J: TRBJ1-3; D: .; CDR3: CASSLGLREDTIYF; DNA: TGTGCCAGCAGCTTAGGCCTGAGGGAGGACACCATATATTTT
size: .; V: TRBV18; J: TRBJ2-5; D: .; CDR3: CASSPRGTEETQYF; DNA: TGTGCCAGCTCACCACGCGGGACAGAAGAGACCCAGTACTTC
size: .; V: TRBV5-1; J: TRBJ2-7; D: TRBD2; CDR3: CASSITAGGSYEQYF; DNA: TGCGCCAGCAGCATAACAGCGGGAGGGTCGTACGAGCAGTACTTC
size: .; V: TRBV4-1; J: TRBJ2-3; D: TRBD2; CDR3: CASSPGTRGTDTQYF; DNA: TGCGCCAGCAGCCCTGGGACTAGGGGAACAGATACGCAGTATTTT
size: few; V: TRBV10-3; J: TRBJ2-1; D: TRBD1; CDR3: CAISAGTGAYNEQFF; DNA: TGTGCCATCAGTGCCGGGACAGGGGCCTACAATGAGCAGTTCTTC
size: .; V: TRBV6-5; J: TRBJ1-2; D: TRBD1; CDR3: CASSARDRGQGYTF; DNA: TGTGCCAGCAGTGCGCGGGACAGGGGGCAGGGCTACACCTTC
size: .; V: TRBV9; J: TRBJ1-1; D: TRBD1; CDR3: CASSDQGTGGEWYTEAFF; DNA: TGTGCCAGCAGCGATCAAGGGACAGGGGGTGAATGGTACACTGAAGCTTTCTTT
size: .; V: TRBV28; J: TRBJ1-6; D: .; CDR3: CASSPGRGPFSPLHF; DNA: TGTGCCAGCAGTCCCGGGAGGGGCCCCTTTTCACCCCTCCACTTT
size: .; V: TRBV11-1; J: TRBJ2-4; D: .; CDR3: CASSKESVNIQYF; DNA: TGTGCCAGCAGCAAAGAGTCGGTAAACATTCAGTACTTC
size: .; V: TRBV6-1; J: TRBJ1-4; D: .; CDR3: CASRSGATNEKLFF; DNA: TGTGCCAGCAGGAGTGGAGCAACTAATGAAAAACTGTTTTTT
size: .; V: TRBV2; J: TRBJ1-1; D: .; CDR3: CASIWNRESTEAFF; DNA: TGTGCCAGCATTTGGAACCGGGAGAGCACTGAAGCTTTCTTT
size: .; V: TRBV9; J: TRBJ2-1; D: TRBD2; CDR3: CASSVTGGPYNEQFF; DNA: TGTGCCAGCAGCGTAACGGGGGGGCCCTACAATGAGCAGTTCTTC
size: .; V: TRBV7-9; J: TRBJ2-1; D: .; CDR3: CASSGTPAYNEQFF; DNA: TGTGCCAGCAGCGGGACTCCCGCCTACAATGAGCAGTTCTTC
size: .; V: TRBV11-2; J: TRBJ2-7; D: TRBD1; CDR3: CASTLSQGAGSYEQYF; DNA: TGTGCCAGCACCTTGTCACAGGGGGCCGGTTCCTACGAGCAGTACTTC
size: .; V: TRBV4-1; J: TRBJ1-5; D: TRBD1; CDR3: CASSHPQQGVQPQHF; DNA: TGCGCCAGCAGCCACCCCCAACAGGGGGTTCAGCCCCAGCATTTT
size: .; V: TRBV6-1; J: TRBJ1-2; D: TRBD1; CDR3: CASRPETGDGYTF; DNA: TGTGCCAGCAGGCCCGAGACAGGGGATGGCTACACCTTC